The 18 T cell receptor beta chains below all came from one sample that was sequenced in a study of vaccination effects on CD4 cells after COVID-19. Viral peptide pools were used in the ViraFEST assay to expand antigen-specific CD4+ T cells, and sequencing came afterward. Culture proceeded for 10 days, and CD4+ T cells were then isolated. All participants had two doses of either the BNT162b2 or mRNA-1273 vaccine. No antigen has been assigned to these receptors. The protocol was immunoSEQ multiplex PCR, while the TCRdb copy is restricted to in-frame clones and leaves out a portion. Here the sample spans about 38,000 clones, about 80% being singletons. The starting material was CD4+ T cells from PBMCs cultured with HCoV-NL63 spike peptides, obtained after COVID-19 vaccination. The receptors originated from a human donor who received a COVID-19 vaccine. Some clones in this sample may be carry-over from other donors' samples.

The rearrangement joins TRBV6-5 to TRBJ2-5; possibly TRBD2 for D (5 bases). The CDR3 totals 15 residues. From germline, CDR1 is MNHEY and CDR2 SVGAGI. V lost 7 bases and J 4 bases, leaving 19 bases between the germline ends. The CDR3 DNA is TGTGCCAGCACTCGACCCGCCCAGCGGATAGAGACCCAGTACTTC. Translating gives CASTRPAQRIETQYF.

This sequence joins TRBV18 and TRBJ1-5; D call uncertain. The germline V gene encodes CDR1 KGHSH and CDR2 LQKENI. Trimming stripped 6 bases from V and 3 bases from J, with 15 bases between. CDR3 length equals 15 residues. The DNA for the CDR3 is TGTGCCAGCTCCCCGGCGGGAGGCCCCAATCAGCCCCAGCATTTT. It translates to CASSPAGGPNQPQHF.

This chain joins TRBV2 and TRBJ1-4; D perhaps matches TRBD1 (5 bases). Germline CDR1 reads SNHLY; CDR2 reads FYNNEI. The ends were cut back, 6 bases at V and 7 bases at J, with 9 bases in the middle. The CDR3 is 12 amino acids. The DNA for the CDR3 is TGTGCCAGCAGCCAGGGACCTGAAAAACTGTTTTTT. Amino acid sequence: CASSQGPEKLFF.

This clone turned up a few times. This chain uses TRBV10-3 with TRBJ1-4, with D uncertain. This CDR3 spans 15 amino acids. V lost 0 bases and J 3 bases, leaving 8 bases between the germline ends. Per the germline V gene, CDR1 is ENHRY and CDR2 is SYGVKD. DNA for the CDR3: TGTGCCATCAGTGAGTCGAGGGATGCTAATGAAAAACTGTTTTTT. Translated, it gives CAISESRDANEKLFF.

The rearrangement joins TRBV29-1 to TRBJ2-1; 7 bases fit TRBD2. Losses at the gene ends were 6 bases for V and 2 bases for J; bases not matched to a gene: 7. Germline loops: CDR1 SQVTM, CDR2 ANQGSEA. The CDR3 consists of 14 residues. DNA of the CDR3: TGCAGCGTCATTCGGGGGGTCACCTACAATGAGCAGTTCTTC. This codes for CSVIRGVTYNEQFF.

This chain links TRBV24-1 with TRBJ2-5; TRBD2 matches 10 bases. The V and J ends lost 0 bases and 3 bases, in that order; junction bases with no gene match: 3. The CDR3 has 16 amino acids. Germline-derived CDR1 and CDR2 are KGHDR and SFDVKD. The CDR3 DNA reads TGTGCCACCAGTGATTTGGGGACTAGCGCTAAAGAGACCCAGTACTTC. Residues: CATSDLGTSAKETQYF.

CDR3 loop: CASSPGGGIYEAFF. CDR3 bases: TGTGCCAGCAGCCCCGGAGGGGGGATTTATGAAGCTTTCTTT. The chain links TRBV7-9 to TRBJ1-1; D perhaps matches TRBD1 (6 bases). This CDR3 contains 14 residues. Germline V CDR1 and CDR2: SEHNR, FQNEAQ (reference sequence). V was pared by 5 bases and J by 7 bases, with 17 bases between.

The chain employs TRBV7-8 and TRBJ1-1; 10 bases are a match to TRBD1. Germline CDR1 and CDR2: SGHVS and FQNEAQ. The V segment lost 1 base and the J segment 5 bases; nucleotides outside the gene matches: 1. CDR3 length equals 14 residues. In DNA, the CDR3 is TGTGCCAGCAGCTTAGGGGGACAGGGGACTGAAGCTTTCTTT. As protein: CASSLGGQGTEAFF. Full variable domain (remainder filled in from reference TRBV7-8 and TRBJ1-1): GAGVSQSPRYKVAKRGQDVALRCDPISGHVSLFWYQQALGQGPEFLTYFQNEAQLDKSGLPSDRFFAERPEGSVSTLKIQRTQQEDSAVYLCASSLGGQGTEAFFGQGTRLTVV.

The chain has TRBV6-6 and TRBJ1-2; possible D gene TRBD1, 6 bases. Germline CDR1 and CDR2: MNHNY and SVGAGI (reference sequence). This CDR3 has 14 amino acids. V lost 6 bases, J lost 1 base, and 12 bases lay in between. Here the CDR3 DNA reads TGTGCCAGCAGCCTACAGGGAAGTAACTATGGCTACACCTTC. This gives the protein CASSLQGSNYGYTF.

The chain links TRBV30 to TRBJ1-1; no firm D call. The CDR3 is made up of 12 amino acids. In germline, CDR1 is GTSNPN, CDR2 SVGIG (reference sequence). V was shortened by 5 bases and J by 2 bases, with 9 bases between the two germline ends. This chain's CDR3 is CAWWALNTEAFF. In DNA form, the CDR3 reads TGTGCCTGGTGGGCCCTAAACACTGAAGCTTTCTTT.

V gene TRBV28 combines with J gene TRBJ2-1; TRBD1 agrees at 9 bases. This CDR3 comprises 15 residues. V trimming: 3 bases; J trimming: 8 bases; junction bases outside the gene matches: 8. The germline CDR1 and CDR2 sequences are MDHEN and SYDVKM. CDR3 coding DNA: TGTGCCAGCAGTTTGCCCGGGACAGGGTATCATGAGCAGTTCTTC. Translated: CASSLPGTGYHEQFF.

The chain combines TRBV5-1 with TRBJ1-2, with TRBD1 identical over 11 bases. The CDR3 covers 16 residues. The junction had 4 bases not matched to a gene; V was cut back by 0 bases and J by 3 bases. CDR1 and CDR2 from the germline V gene are SGHRS and YFSETQ. This CDR3 is CASSLEGTGGDYGYTF. DNA of the CDR3: TGCGCCAGCAGCTTGGAGGGGACAGGGGGAGACTATGGCTACACCTTC.

The chain combines TRBV24-1 with TRBJ1-5; 9 nucleotides match TRBD1. Germline trimming cut 3 bases from V and 2 bases from J; bases unmatched to any gene: 1. The CDR3 length is 15 residues. Per germline, CDR1 KGHDR and CDR2 SFDVKD. The CDR3 bases are TGTGCCACCAGTGATCGGACAGGGGGCAATCAGCCCCAGCATTTT. It specifies CATSDRTGGNQPQHF.

The CDR3 nucleotides read TGTGCCAGCTGGAAACAGGGGGCGGTCAATGGCTACACCTTC. Amino acids: CASWKQGAVNGYTF. The chain employs TRBV6-5 and TRBJ1-2; TRBD1 matches at 9 bases. Germline lookup yields CDR1 MNHEY and CDR2 SVGAGI. The CDR3 is made up of 14 amino acids. Trimming took 8 bases from V and 6 from J; bases not matched to a gene: 10.

This clone was counted between two and nine times. This sequence joins TRBV29-1 and TRBJ2-1; the D is unclear. V was cut by 4 bases and J by 6 bases, with 19 bases left in between. The germline gives CDR1 SQVTM, CDR2 ANQGSEA. The CDR3 has 15 amino acids. The CDR3 protein is CSVVLGQLPSNEQFF. CDR3 nucleotides: TGCAGCGTTGTCCTTGGGCAGTTGCCCTCCAATGAGCAGTTCTTC.

The chain combines TRBV19 with TRBJ2-3; TRBD2 matches at 10 bases. This CDR3 region has 17 residues. Germline lookup yields CDR1 LNHDA and CDR2 SQIVND (reference sequence). J lost 3 bases, V lost 2 bases, and 8 bases had no gene match. CDR3 loop: CASSISTSGALTDTQYF. The CDR3 coding sequence is TGTGCCAGTAGTATATCTACTAGCGGGGCACTTACAGATACGCAGTATTTT.

By sample share, this clone is large. J is TRBJ2-7 and V is TRBV9; D is possibly TRBD1 or TRBD2 (5 bases each). Trimming pared 0 bases from V and 1 base from J, leaving 11 bases between. Germline CDR1 and CDR2: SGDLS and YYNGEE. The CDR3 extends over 15 amino acids. The CDR3 coding sequence is TGTGCCAGCAGCGTAGGAGGGGATCGGTCCTACGAGCAGTACGTC. This translates into CASSVGGDRSYEQYV.

The CDR3 nucleotides read TGTGCCAGCAGCTTAGCGCCAGGGCAAGAGACCCAGTACTTC. Its protein is CASSLAPGQETQYF. The V call is TRBV11-3, the J call TRBJ2-5; possibly TRBD1 for D (5 bases). CDR3 length equals 14 residues. Germline loops: CDR1 SGHNT, CDR2 YENEEA. The ends were cut back, 1 base at V and 2 bases at J, with 8 bases in the middle.